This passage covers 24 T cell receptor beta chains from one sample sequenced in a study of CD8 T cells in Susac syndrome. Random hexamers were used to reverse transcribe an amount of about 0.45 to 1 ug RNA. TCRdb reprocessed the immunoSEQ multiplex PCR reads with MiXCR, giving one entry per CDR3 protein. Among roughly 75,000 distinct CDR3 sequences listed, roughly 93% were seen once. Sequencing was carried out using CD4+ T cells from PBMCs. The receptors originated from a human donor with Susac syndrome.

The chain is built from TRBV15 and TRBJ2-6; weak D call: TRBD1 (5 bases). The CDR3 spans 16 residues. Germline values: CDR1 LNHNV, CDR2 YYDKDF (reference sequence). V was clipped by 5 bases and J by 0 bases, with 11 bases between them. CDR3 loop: CATSPQTVSGANVLTF. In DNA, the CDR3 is TGTGCCACCAGCCCCCAGACAGTCTCTGGGGCCAACGTCCTGACTTTC.

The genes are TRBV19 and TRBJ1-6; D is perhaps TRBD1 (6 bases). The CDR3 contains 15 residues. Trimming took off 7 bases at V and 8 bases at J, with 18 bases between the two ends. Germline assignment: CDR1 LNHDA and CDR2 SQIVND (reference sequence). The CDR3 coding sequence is TGTGCCAGTACCAAACAGGGCAGTTCCCATTCACCCCTCCACTTT. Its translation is CASTKQGSSHSPLHF.

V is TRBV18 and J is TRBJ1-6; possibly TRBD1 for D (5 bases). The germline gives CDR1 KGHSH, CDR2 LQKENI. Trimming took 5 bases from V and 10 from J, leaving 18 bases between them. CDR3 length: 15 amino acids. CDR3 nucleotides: TGTGCCAGCTCAGGACAAAGGGGTGACGGGTCACCCCTCCACTTT. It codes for CASSGQRGDGSPLHF.

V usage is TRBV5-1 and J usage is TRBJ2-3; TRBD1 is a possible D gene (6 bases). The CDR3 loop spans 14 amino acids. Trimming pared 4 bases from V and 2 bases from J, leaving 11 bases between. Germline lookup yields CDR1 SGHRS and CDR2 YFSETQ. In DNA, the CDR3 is TGCGCCAGCAGCGGTGGACAGCCCACAGATACGCAGTATTTT. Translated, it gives CASSGGQPTDTQYF.

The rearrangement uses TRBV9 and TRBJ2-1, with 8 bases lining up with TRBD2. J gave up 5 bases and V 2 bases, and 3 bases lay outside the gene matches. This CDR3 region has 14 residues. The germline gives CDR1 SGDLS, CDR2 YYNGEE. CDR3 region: CASSVRTSNNEQFF. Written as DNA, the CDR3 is TGTGCCAGCAGCGTCAGGACTAGCAACAATGAGCAGTTCTTC.

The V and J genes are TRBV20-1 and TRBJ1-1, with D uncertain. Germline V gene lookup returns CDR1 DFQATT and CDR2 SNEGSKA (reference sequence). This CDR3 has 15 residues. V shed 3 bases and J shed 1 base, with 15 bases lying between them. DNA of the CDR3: TGCAGTGCTAGTGGGTCGGCAGGTGGGAACACTGAAGCTTTCTTT. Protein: CSASGSAGGNTEAFF.

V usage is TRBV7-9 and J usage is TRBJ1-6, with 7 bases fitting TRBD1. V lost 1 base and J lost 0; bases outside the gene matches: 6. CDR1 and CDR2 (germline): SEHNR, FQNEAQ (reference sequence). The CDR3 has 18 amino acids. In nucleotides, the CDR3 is TGTGCCAGCAGCTTAGACCCAGGGGGTAGCTCCTATAATTCACCCCTCCACTTT. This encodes CASSLDPGGSSYNSPLHF.

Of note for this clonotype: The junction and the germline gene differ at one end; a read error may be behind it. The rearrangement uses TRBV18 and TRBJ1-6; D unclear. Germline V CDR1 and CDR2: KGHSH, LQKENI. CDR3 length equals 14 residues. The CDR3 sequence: CAGGSQPYNSPHHF. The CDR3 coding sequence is TGTGCCGGAGGGAGTCAGCCTTATAATTCACCCCACCACTTT.

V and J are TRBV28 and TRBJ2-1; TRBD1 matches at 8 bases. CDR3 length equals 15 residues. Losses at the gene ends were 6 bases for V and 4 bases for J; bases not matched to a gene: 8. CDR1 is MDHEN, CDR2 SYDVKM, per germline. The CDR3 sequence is CASSRGLRDYNEQFF. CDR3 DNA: TGTGCCAGCAGCAGGGGGCTTCGCGATTACAATGAGCAGTTCTTC.

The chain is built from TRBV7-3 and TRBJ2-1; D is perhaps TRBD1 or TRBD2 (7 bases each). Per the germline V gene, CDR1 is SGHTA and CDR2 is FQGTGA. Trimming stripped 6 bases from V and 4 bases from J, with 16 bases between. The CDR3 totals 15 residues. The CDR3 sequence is CASSQSGTVYNEQFF. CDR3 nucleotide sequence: TGTGCCAGCAGTCAAAGCGGGACAGTTTACAATGAGCAGTTCTTC.

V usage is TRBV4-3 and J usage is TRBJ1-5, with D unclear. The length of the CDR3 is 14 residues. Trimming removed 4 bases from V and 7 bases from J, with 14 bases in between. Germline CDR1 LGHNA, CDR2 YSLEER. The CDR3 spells CASSPSRAGQPQHF. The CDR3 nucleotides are TGCGCCAGCAGCCCTTCTAGGGCAGGCCAGCCCCAGCATTTT.

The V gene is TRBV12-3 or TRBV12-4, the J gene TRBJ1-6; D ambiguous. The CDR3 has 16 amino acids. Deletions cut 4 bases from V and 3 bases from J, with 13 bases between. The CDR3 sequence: CASSSSAGFYNSPLHF. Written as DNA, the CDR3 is TGTGCCAGCAGTTCTTCCGCCGGCTTCTATAATTCACCCCTCCACTTT.

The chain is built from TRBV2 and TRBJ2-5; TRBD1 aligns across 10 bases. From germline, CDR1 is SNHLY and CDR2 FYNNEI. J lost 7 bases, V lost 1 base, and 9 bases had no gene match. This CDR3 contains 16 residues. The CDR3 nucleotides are TGTGCCAGCAGTGAAGAGGACCCGGGACAGGGGTCGACCCAGTACTTC. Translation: CASSEEDPGQGSTQYF.

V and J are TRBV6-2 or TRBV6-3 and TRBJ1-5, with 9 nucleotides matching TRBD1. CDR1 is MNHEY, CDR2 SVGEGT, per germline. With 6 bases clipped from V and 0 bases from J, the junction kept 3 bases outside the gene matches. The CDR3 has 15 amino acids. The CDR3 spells CASRTTGGSNQPQHF. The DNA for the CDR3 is TGTGCCAGCAGAACGACAGGGGGTAGCAATCAGCCCCAGCATTTT.

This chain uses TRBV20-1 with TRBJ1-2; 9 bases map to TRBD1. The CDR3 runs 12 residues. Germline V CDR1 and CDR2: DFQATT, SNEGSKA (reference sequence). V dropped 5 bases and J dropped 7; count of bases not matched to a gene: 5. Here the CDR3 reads CSAEDRGRGYTF. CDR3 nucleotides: TGCAGTGCTGAGGACAGGGGCCGTGGCTACACCTTC.

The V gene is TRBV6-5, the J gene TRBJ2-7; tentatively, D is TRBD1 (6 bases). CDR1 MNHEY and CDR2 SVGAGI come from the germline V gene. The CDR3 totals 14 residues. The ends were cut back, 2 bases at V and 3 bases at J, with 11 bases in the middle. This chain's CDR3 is CASSYHQGNYEQYF. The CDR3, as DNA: TGTGCCAGCAGTTACCACCAGGGGAACTACGAGCAGTACTTC.

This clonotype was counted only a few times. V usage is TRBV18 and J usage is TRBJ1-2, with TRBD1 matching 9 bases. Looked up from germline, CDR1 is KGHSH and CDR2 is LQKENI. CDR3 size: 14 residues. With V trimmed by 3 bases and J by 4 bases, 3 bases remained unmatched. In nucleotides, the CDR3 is TGTGCCAGCTCACCGGGACAGGGTCTCTATGGCTACACCTTC. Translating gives CASSPGQGLYGYTF.

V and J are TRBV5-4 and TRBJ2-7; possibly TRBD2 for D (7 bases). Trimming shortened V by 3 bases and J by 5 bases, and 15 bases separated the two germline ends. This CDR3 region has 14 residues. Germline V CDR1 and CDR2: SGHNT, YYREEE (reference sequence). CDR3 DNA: TGTGCCAGCAGCTGGGGGGGGCCCCGCGACGAGCAGTACTTC. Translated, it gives CASSWGGPRDEQYF.

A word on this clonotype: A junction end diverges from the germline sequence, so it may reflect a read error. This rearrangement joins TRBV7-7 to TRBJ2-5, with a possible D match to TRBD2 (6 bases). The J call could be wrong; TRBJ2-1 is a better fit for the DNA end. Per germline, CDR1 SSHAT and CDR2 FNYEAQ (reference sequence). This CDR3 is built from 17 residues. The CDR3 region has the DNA TGTGCTAGCAGCCACGAGGCGGCCAGGGAGGTTGTGAAGACCCAGTTCTTC. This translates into CASSHEAAREVVKTQFF.

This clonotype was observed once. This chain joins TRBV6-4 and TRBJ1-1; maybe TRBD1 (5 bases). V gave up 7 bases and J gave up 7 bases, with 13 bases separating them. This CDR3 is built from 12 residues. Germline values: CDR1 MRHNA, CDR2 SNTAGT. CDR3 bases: TGTGCCAGCACCGACCATAGGGGTGAAGCTTTCTTT. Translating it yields CASTDHRGEAFF.

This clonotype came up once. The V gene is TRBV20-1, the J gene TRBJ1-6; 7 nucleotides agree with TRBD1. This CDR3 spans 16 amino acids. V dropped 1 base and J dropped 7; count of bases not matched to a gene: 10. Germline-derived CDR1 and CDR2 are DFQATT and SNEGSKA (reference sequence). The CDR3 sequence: CSARGVEGAMNSPLHF. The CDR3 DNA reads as TGCAGTGCTAGAGGGGTAGAGGGGGCGATGAATTCACCCCTCCACTTT.

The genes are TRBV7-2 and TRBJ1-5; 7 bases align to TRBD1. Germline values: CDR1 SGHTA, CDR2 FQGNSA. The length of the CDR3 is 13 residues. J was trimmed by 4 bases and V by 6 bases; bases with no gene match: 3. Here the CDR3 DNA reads TGTGCCAGCAGAGGGGGACAGAATCAGCCCCAGCATTTT. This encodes CASRGGQNQPQHF.

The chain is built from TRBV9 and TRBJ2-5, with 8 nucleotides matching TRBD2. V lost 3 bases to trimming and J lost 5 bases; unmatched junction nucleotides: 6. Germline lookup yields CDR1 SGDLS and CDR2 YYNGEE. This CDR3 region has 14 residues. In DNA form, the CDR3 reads TGTGCCAGCAGCGCTGGGACTAGTGCTGAGACCCAGTACTTC. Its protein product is CASSAGTSAETQYF.

CDR3: CASRGTSGNTIYF. CDR3 in DNA: TGTGCCAGCAGGGGGACCTCTGGAAACACCATATATTTT. The V call is TRBV6-2 or TRBV6-3, the J call TRBJ1-3; D is possibly TRBD1 (5 bases). Germline CDR1 and CDR2: MNHEY and SVGEGT. The V end lost 6 bases, the J end lost 0 bases, and 6 bases lay between the germline ends. There are 13 residues in the CDR3.